One and the same sample provided the 2 T cell receptor beta chains below, sequenced in a study of identical twins (dated by TCRdb to 2016 to 2017). The library was built by means of 5' RACE. The data were produced on an Illumina HiSeq 2000. TCRdb reran the public reads through fastp at Q25 and MiXCR, keeping productive beta chains. A single entry per CDR3 protein holds the most common genes and DNA from its merged rows. The sample table lists 600,000 to 800,000 distinct CDR3 sequences, less than 25% of them with a count of one. The top ten constitute about 4.3% of the sample. These data were likewise used in another study, on T cells expressing NK-cell markers.

The sequencing input was PBMCs. Receptors originate from a woman in her late teens or twenties in good health.

This clonotype was recorded a few times. The chain recombines TRBV20-1 with TRBJ1-1; 7 positions match TRBD1. Looked up from germline, CDR1 is DFQATT and CDR2 is SNEGSKA (reference sequence). Germline trimming cut 6 bases from V and 1 base from J; bases unmatched to any gene: 8. This CDR3 region has 14 residues. Here the CDR3 reads CSAKAGTANTEAFF. The CDR3 DNA sequence: TGCAGTGCAAAAGCCGGGACAGCGAACACTGAAGCTTTCTTT.

The chain combines TRBV19 with TRBJ2-7; TRBD2 agrees at 9 bases. V trimming: 8 bases; J trimming: 5 bases; junction bases outside the gene matches: 10. The CDR3 covers 14 residues. The germline V gene encodes CDR1 LNHDA and CDR2 SQIVND (reference sequence). Written as DNA, the CDR3 is TGTGCCAGTCCTTCCCTAGCGGGGAGTCACGAGCAGTACTTC. Amino acids: CASPSLAGSHEQYF.